Below are 28 T cell receptor beta chains sequenced from a single sample in a study of cytomegalovirus exposure and HLA in healthy donors. Primers: 60 Vbeta forward and 13 Jbeta reverse. Generated by immunoSEQ multiplex PCR, the TCRdb table keeps only in-frame clones and is missing some. Among about 120,000 clones listed, more than 60% were seen once. Input material: PBMCs. These receptors came from a man aged 18 to 35 in good health and CMV-seronegative.

This rearrangement joins TRBV4-2 to TRBJ1-1; TRBD1 aligns across 8 bases. The germline V gene encodes CDR1 LGHNA and CDR2 YNFKEQ. The V and J ends lost 4 bases and 1 base, in that order; junction bases with no gene match: 8. This CDR3 is 16 amino acids long. The DNA of the CDR3 is TGTGCCAGCAGCCGGGGCATGGGACAGGCGAACACTGAAGCTTTCTTT. It codes for CASSRGMGQANTEAFF.

The J gene is TRBJ2-1, the V gene TRBV6-1, with D tentatively TRBD2 (6 bases). The CDR3 sequence is 14 residues long. Germline loops: CDR1 MNHNS, CDR2 SASEGT. V lost 6 bases, J lost 3 bases, and 12 bases lay in between. The CDR3 nucleotides are TGTGCCAGCAGAATCTGGCGGGACTACAATGAGCAGTTCTTC. Translation gives CASRIWRDYNEQFF.

The rearrangement links TRBV6-6 to TRBJ2-1, with D unclear. This CDR3 has 10 residues. CDR1 MNHNY and CDR2 SVGAGI come from the germline V gene (reference sequence). The germline V and J ends were trimmed by 2 bases and 9 bases, with 2 bases remaining between them. Here the CDR3 reads CASSYREQFF. The CDR3 DNA is TGTGCCAGCAGTTACCGTGAGCAGTTCTTC.

This chain connects TRBV5-1 to TRBJ2-5, with 7 bases matching TRBD2. The CDR3 loop spans 14 amino acids. The V segment lost 0 bases and the J segment 7 bases; nucleotides outside the gene matches: 6. Germline V lookup: CDR1 SGHRS, CDR2 YFSETQ. The CDR3 DNA follows: TGCGCCAGCAGCTTGGCCCGGGGGGTAAGGACCCAGTACTTC. Its translation: CASSLARGVRTQYF. Filled out from reference TRBV5-1 and TRBJ2-5, the complete variable domain reads KAGVTQTPRYLIKTRGQQVTLSCSPISGHRSVSWYQQTPGQGLQFLFEYFSETQRNKGNFPGRFSGRQFSNSRSEMNVSTLELGDSALYLCASSLARGVRTQYFGPGTRLLVL.

A note on this clone: Different DNA sequences within this sample yield the same CDR3. V and J are TRBV20-1 and TRBJ2-5, with unresolved D. There are 10 residues in the CDR3. V gave up 6 bases and J gave up 2 bases, with 4 bases separating them. Germline CDR1 reads DFQATT; CDR2 reads SNEGSKA (reference sequence). CDR3 nucleotide sequence: TGCAGTGCCCAACAAGAGACCCAGTACTTC. Protein sequence: CSAQQETQYF.

The chain has TRBV11-3 and TRBJ2-3, with a weak D call TRBD2 (6 bases). Trimming took 0 bases from V and 5 from J, leaving 15 bases between them. CDR1 SGHNT and CDR2 YENEEA come from the germline V gene. CDR3 length: 16 amino acids. Here the CDR3 reads CASSLEFGSEGDTQYF. CDR3 bases: TGTGCCAGCAGCTTAGAGTTCGGGAGTGAGGGAGATACGCAGTATTTT.

The rearrangement joins TRBV2 to TRBJ2-5; D may be TRBD1 (5 bases). Per the germline V gene, CDR1 is SNHLY and CDR2 is FYNNEI. V lost 2 bases and J lost 4, with 11 bases in between. The CDR3 has 14 residues. Here the CDR3 reads CASSESGPGETQYF. DNA of the CDR3: TGTGCCAGCAGTGAATCAGGGCCGGGAGAGACCCAGTACTTC.

This rearrangement joins TRBV7-2 to TRBJ2-1; D is unclear. V was clipped by 3 bases and J by 6 bases, with 6 bases between them. Germline CDR1 SGHTA, CDR2 FQGNSA. The length of the CDR3 is 12 residues. CDR3 protein: CASSLYGNEQFF. CDR3 sequence (DNA): TGTGCCAGCAGCTTGTACGGCAATGAGCAGTTCTTC.

CDR3: CASSLTLAGYQETQYF. For the CDR3, the DNA is TGCGCCAGCAGCTTGACCCTAGCGGGGTACCAAGAGACCCAGTACTTC. The gene calls are TRBV5-1 and TRBJ2-5, with 9 bases identical to TRBD2. CDR3 length equals 16 residues. The V gene end was trimmed by 1 base and the J gene end by 0 bases; junction bases not matched to a gene: 4. Germline V lookup: CDR1 SGHRS, CDR2 YFSETQ.

CDR3 residues: CASSFTRGHGYTF. The CDR3, as DNA: TGTGCCAGCAGCTTTACGCGGGGACATGGCTACACCTTC. The V call is TRBV25-1, the J call TRBJ1-2; D perhaps matches TRBD1 (5 bases). Germline V gene data show CDR1 as MGHDK and CDR2 as SYGVNS. The CDR3 sequence is 13 residues long. Trimming shortened V by 6 bases and J by 6 bases, and 14 bases separated the two germline ends.

There are a few counts of this clone. The chain has TRBV6-1 and TRBJ2-7; 8 nucleotides line up with TRBD1. The CDR3 runs 14 residues. The germline CDR1 and CDR2 sequences are MNHNS and SASEGT. The V gene end was trimmed by 7 bases and the J gene end by 4 bases; junction bases not matched to a gene: 9. CDR3: CASTHTGGRYEQYF. The CDR3 DNA follows: TGTGCCAGCACACATACAGGGGGGAGGTACGAGCAGTACTTC.

This clone was counted a few times. The chain joins TRBV7-7 to TRBJ1-4; D unresolved. The CDR3 contains 14 residues. V lost 1 base and J lost 12, with 15 bases in between. Germline CDR1 and CDR2: SSHAT and FNYEAQ (reference sequence). The CDR3 nucleotides are TGTGCCAGCAGCTTAGAGATCGGAGGGCATGAACTGTTTTTT. Protein: CASSLEIGGHELFF. The whole variable domain, remainder taken from reference TRBV7-7 and TRBJ1-4, is GAGVSQSPRYKVTKRGQDVTLRCDPISSHATLYWYQQALGQGPEFLTYFNYEAQPDKSGLPSDRFSAERPEGSISTLTIQRTEQRDSAMYRCASSLEIGGHELFFGSGTQLSVL.

This clone has only a few counts. The V gene is TRBV19, the J gene TRBJ1-1; D gene ambiguous. The CDR3 runs 15 residues. Per the germline V gene, CDR1 is LNHDA and CDR2 is SQIVND (reference sequence). The V gene lost 1 base and the J gene lost 1 base, with 10 bases spanning the gap. Written as DNA, the CDR3 is TGTGCCAGTAGTATAGCCGGGATAGAGAACACTGAAGCTTTCTTT. This sequence encodes CASSIAGIENTEAFF.

The genes are TRBV6-1 and TRBJ2-5; 7 bases agree with TRBD1. TRBJ2-7 explains the end of the DNA better; the J call may be wrong. The V gene's germline CDR1 is MNHNS and CDR2 SASEGT. The CDR3 extends over 13 amino acids. Here the CDR3 reads CASSNRGPYEQYF. CDR3 DNA: TGTGCCAGCAGTAACAGGGGACCCTACGAGCAGTACTTC.

The CDR3 is CASSPPAGTETQYF. CDR3 coding DNA: TGTGCCAGCTCACCGCCCGCGGGTACGGAGACCCAGTACTTC. This chain uses TRBV18 with TRBJ2-5; D possibly corresponds to TRBD2 (5 bases). Trimming stripped 3 bases from V and 5 bases from J, with 13 bases between. This CDR3 is built from 14 residues. Germline CDR1 reads KGHSH; CDR2 reads LQKENI.

The chain has TRBV27 and TRBJ1-2, with D unclear. V was trimmed by 8 bases and J by 2 bases, leaving 9 bases between them. The germline CDR1 and CDR2 sequences are MNHEY and SMNVEV (reference sequence). The length of the CDR3 is 12 residues. CDR3 loop: CASFKRNYGYTF. CDR3 bases: TGTGCCAGCTTTAAACGGAACTATGGCTACACCTTC.

This chain joins TRBV7-9 and TRBJ2-1; 10 bases agree with TRBD2. Germline assignment: CDR1 SEHNR and CDR2 FQNEAQ (reference sequence). With 6 bases clipped from V and 7 bases from J, the junction kept 9 bases outside the gene matches. The CDR3 is 15 residues long. The CDR3 is CASRLEREGDNEQFF. In nucleotides, the CDR3 is TGTGCCAGCAGGCTAGAGCGGGAGGGGGATAATGAGCAGTTCTTC.

In its sample, this clone was seen once. V gene TRBV28 combines with J gene TRBJ2-1; D might be TRBD2 (6 bases). Germline CDR1 and CDR2: MDHEN and SYDVKM. Trimming pared 6 bases from V and 13 bases from J, leaving 25 bases between. This CDR3 has 15 amino acids. CDR3 DNA: TGTGCCAGCAGCCCCGAGGGCTTGGGTGGCGGGAAACAGTTCTTC. Its translation: CASSPEGLGGGKQFF.

The rearrangement uses TRBV6-5 and TRBJ1-2; a weak D match, TRBD1 (6 bases). Germline V lookup: CDR1 MNHEY, CDR2 SVGAGI. V lost 7 bases and J lost 7, with 22 bases in between. The CDR3 has 15 amino acids. This CDR3 is CASKWGGRGLSGYTF. The CDR3 coding sequence is TGTGCCAGCAAGTGGGGGGGGCGCGGTCTGTCTGGCTACACCTTC.

The CDR3 nucleotides read TGTGCCAGCAGCCAAAGCCCCGGGTCTAACTATGGCTACACCTTC. Translating gives CASSQSPGSNYGYTF. The V gene is TRBV14, the J gene TRBJ1-2; D is uncertain. Trimming removed 2 bases from V and 0 bases from J, with 10 bases in between. Germline-derived CDR1 and CDR2 are SGHDN and FVKESK. The CDR3 is made up of 15 amino acids. Supplemented by reference TRBV14 and TRBJ1-2, the full variable domain reads EAGVTQFPSHSVIEKGQTVTLRCDPISGHDNLYWYRRVMGKEIKFLLHFVKESKQDESGMPNNRFLAERTGGTYSTLKVQPAELEDSGVYFCASSQSPGSNYGYTFGSGTRLTVV.

The chain is built from TRBV27 and TRBJ2-5; D may be TRBD2 (6 bases). Near its end, the DNA agrees better with TRBJ2-7, so the J call may be wrong. The CDR3 consists of 12 residues. Germline CDR1 is MNHEY and CDR2 is SMNVEV (reference sequence). CDR3: CASFGGDYEQYF. In DNA form, the CDR3 reads TGTGCCAGCTTCGGGGGAGACTACGAGCAGTACTTC.

About this clone: A junction end diverges from the germline sequence, so it may reflect a read error. The chain combines TRBV5-1 with TRBJ2-2; D could derive from TRBD1 or TRBD2 (7 bases each). In germline, CDR1 is SGHRS, CDR2 YFSETQ. The CDR3 contains 15 residues. The CDR3 DNA reads TGCCCCAGCAGCTTGGGGGGGACAGCTTTTCGGGAGCTGTTTTTT. This gives the protein CPSSLGGTAFRELFF.

The chain links TRBV9 to TRBJ2-7, with 9 bases that match TRBD1. V lost 3 bases and J lost 2; bases outside the gene matches: 3. CDR1 and CDR2 from the germline V gene are SGDLS and YYNGEE. The CDR3 loop spans 14 amino acids. The CDR3 here is CASSARQGAYEQYF. The CDR3 nucleotides read TGTGCCAGCAGCGCCAGACAGGGGGCCTACGAGCAGTACTTC.

V gene TRBV13 combines with J gene TRBJ2-7; D might be TRBD2 (5 bases). CDR1 is PRHDT and CDR2 is FYEKMQ in the germline V gene (reference sequence). The CDR3 spans 14 residues. The V end lost 3 bases, the J end lost 0 bases, and 9 bases lay between the germline ends. The CDR3 loop is CASSLGRGSYEQYF. CDR3 coding DNA: TGTGCCAGCAGCTTGGGTCGGGGCTCCTACGAGCAGTACTTC.

The rearrangement links TRBV5-1 to TRBJ2-2, with D possibly TRBD1 on 8 matching bases. Germline loops: CDR1 SGHRS, CDR2 YFSETQ. CDR3 length: 15 amino acids. V was trimmed by 6 bases and J by 5 bases, leaving 17 bases between them. In nucleotides, the CDR3 is TGCGCCAGCAACCCTGGACAGGGAGGGACCGGGGAGCTGTTTTTT. This sequence encodes CASNPGQGGTGELFF. The entire variable domain, with the rest obtained from reference TRBV5-1 and TRBJ2-2, is as follows: KAGVTQTPRYLIKTRGQQVTLSCSPISGHRSVSWYQQTPGQGLQFLFEYFSETQRNKGNFPGRFSGRQFSNSRSEMNVSTLELGDSALYLCASNPGQGGTGELFFGEGSRLTVL.

The genes are TRBV4-2 and TRBJ2-1; 8 nucleotides line up with TRBD2. With V trimmed by 0 bases and J by 2 bases, 3 bases remained unmatched. There are 16 residues in the CDR3. CDR1 is LGHNA, CDR2 YNFKEQ, per germline. The CDR3 loop reads CASSQDGGRTYNEQFF. CDR3 nucleotides: TGTGCCAGCAGCCAAGATGGCGGGAGGACCTACAATGAGCAGTTCTTC.

This clone came up a few times. The chain recombines TRBV27 with TRBJ1-4; D ambiguous. CDR1 and CDR2 (germline): MNHEY, SMNVEV (reference sequence). The V and J ends lost 6 bases and 7 bases respectively, with 18 bases between them. This CDR3 has 15 residues. The CDR3 loop is CASRDGDGGREKLFF. The DNA of the CDR3 is TGTGCCAGCAGGGACGGCGACGGAGGCCGTGAAAAACTGTTTTTT.

This chain links TRBV5-1 with TRBJ2-3, with 10 bases matching TRBD2. Germline V gene data show CDR1 as SGHRS and CDR2 as YFSETQ. V shed 7 bases, J shed 2 bases, and the junction held 7 bases outside the gene matches. This CDR3 contains 15 residues. In nucleotides, the CDR3 is TGCGCCAGCGCCCTAGCGGGGGTAACCACAGATACGCAGTATTTT. This sequence encodes CASALAGVTTDTQYF.